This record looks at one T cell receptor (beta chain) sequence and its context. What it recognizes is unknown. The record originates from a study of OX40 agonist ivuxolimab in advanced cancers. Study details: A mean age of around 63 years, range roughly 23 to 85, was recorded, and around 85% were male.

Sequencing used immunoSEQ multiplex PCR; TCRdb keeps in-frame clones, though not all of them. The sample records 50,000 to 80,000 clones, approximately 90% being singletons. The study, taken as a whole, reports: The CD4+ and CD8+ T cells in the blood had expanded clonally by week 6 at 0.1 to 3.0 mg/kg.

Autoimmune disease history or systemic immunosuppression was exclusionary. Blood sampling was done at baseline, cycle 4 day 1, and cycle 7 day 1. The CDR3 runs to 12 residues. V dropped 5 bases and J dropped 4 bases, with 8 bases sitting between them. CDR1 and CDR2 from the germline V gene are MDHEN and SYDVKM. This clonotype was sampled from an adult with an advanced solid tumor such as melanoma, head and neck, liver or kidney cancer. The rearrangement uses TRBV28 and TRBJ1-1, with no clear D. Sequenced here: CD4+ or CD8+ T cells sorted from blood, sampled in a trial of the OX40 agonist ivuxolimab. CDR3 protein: CASSVQGTEAFF. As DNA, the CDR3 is TGTGCCAGCAGTGTTCAAGGCACTGAAGCTTTCTTT. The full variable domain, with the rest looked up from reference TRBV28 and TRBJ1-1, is DVKVTQSSRYLVKRTGEKVFLECVQDMDHENMFWYRQDPGLGLRLIYFSYDVKMKEKGDIPEGYSVSREKKERFSLILESASTNQTSMYLCASSVQGTEAFFGQGTRLTVV.